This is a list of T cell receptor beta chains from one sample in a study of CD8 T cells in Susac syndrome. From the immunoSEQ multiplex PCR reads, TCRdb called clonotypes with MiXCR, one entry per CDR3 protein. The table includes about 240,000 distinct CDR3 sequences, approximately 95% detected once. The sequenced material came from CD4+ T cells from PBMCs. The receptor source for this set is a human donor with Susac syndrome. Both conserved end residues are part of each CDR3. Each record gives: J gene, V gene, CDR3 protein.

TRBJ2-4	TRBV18	CASSPPGLAKNIQYF
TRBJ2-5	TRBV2	CASSDRGLYQETQYF
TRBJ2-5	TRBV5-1	CASSSSLAEQETQYF
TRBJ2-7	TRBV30	CAWSSAASGSPYEQYF
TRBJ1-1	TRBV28	CASRYRGEAFF
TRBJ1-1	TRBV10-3	CAISGQGVGTEAFF
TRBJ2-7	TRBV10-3	CAISDGTSSYEQYF
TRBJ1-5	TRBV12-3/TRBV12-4	CASSRQLAGRGYQPQHF
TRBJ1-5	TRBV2	CASRTLGSNQPQHF
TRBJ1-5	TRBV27	CASSAGTGDRPQHF
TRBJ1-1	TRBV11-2	CASRRHTNTEAFF
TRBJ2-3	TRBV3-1	CASTTGGSVGTDTQYF
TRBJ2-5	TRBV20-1	CSASNSGLEETQYF
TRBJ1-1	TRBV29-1	CSVSELVNTEAFF
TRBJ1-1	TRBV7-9	CASSYLTEAFF
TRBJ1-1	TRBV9	CASSVGRGTTEAFF
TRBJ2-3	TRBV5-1	CASSWMGLAGVVDTQYF
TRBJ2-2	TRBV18	CASTEIRGGELFF
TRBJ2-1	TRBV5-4	CATAEGGASYNEQFF
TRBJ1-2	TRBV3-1	CASSPATEDYGYTF
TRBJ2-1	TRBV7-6	CASSPGVAGVQEQFF
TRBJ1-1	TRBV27	CASKAGRAFF
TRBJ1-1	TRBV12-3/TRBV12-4	CASSLSTGPASAFF
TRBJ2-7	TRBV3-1	CASSQDPGRYSSYEQYF
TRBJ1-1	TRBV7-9	CASSQVGEAFF
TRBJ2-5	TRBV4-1	CASSLQGARVETQYF
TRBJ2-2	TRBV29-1	CSVDQGGKAGELFF
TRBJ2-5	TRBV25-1	CASSESSGLQETQYF
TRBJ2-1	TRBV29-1	CSVEGTSEGEQFF
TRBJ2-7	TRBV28	CASSSASSPTYEQYF
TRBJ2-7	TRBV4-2	CASSQDVGNEQYF
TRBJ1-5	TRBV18	CASSPRQTGEQPQHF
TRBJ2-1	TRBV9	CASSAYQPGVGEQFF
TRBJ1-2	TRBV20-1	CSAPLGSNYGYTF
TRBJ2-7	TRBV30	CAWTRGRGEQYF
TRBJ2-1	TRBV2	CASSAGGGEQFF
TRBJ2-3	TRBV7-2	CASSLVGDRTDTQYF
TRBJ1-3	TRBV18	CASSPFTEGNGNTIYF
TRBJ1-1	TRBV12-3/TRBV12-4	CASSSGSQNTEAFF
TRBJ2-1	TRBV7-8	CASSLVGPRDYEQFF
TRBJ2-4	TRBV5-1	CASSLGTGLAKNIQYF
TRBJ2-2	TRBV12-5	CAITEQGASGELFF
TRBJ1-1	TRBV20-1	CSARDGRQGDTEAFF
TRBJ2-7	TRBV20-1	CSARITYEQYF
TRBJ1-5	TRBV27	CASSSRTGINQPQHF
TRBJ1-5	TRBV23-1	CASSQSCGFSNQPQHF
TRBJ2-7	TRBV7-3	CASSNSPSGRINEQYF
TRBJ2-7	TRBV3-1	CASSQSNLGGIYEQYF
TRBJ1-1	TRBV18	CASSPSHTEAFF
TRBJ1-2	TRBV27	CASSLGRTEARYTF
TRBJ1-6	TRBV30	CAWTDRASPLHF
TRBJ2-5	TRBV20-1	CSAVSGTSSQETQYF
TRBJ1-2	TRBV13	CASNSRKTQANYGYTF
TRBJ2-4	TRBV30	CAWVPVAGAKNIQYF
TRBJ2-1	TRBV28	CASSLVAGTYNEQFF